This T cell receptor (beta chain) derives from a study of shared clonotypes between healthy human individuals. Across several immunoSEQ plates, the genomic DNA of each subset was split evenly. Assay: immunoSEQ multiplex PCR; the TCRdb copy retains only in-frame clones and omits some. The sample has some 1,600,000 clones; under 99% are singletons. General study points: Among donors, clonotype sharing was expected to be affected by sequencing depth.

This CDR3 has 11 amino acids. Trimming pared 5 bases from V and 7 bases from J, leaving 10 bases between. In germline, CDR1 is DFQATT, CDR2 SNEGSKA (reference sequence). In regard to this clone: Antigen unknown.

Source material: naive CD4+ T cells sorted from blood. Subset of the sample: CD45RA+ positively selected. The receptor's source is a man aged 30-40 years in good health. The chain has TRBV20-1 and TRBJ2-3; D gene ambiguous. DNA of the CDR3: TGCAGTGCTGGACCTACGAATACGCAGTATTTT. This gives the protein CSAGPTNTQYF.